A selection of T cell receptor beta chains follows, all from one sample in a study of blood T cell repertoires in COVID-19. Produced via immunoSEQ multiplex PCR; TCRdb's table is partial and in-frame only. The table lists roughly 410,000 clones, approximately 91% of them singletons, with roughly 1.6% in the top ten. Sequencing was carried out using peripheral blood. The source of these receptors is a woman aged 40 to 50 with COVID-19, enrolled during active disease. Both conserved end residues are part of each CDR3. Each record gives: J gene, V gene, D gene, CDR3 length, CDR3 protein. A D gene is named only where the DNA matches it firmly.

>TRBJ2-5|TRBV5-1|NA|15
CASSSAGTDQETQYF
>TRBJ2-1|TRBV7-9|TRBD2|14
CASSEQSGSSEQFF
>TRBJ1-4|TRBV7-8|NA|14
CASSPGQNREKLFF
>TRBJ2-2|TRBV19|NA|15
CASSIIPGNTGELFF
>TRBJ1-2|TRBV5-4|TRBD1|15
CASSLVGQGEGGYTF
>TRBJ2-1|TRBV30|NA|15
CAWVSGTPDYNEQFF
>TRBJ1-5|TRBV7-2|NA|16
CASSLTGSRGNQPQHF
>TRBJ1-1|TRBV7-2|NA|15
CASSWSIRGNTEAFF
>TRBJ1-1|TRBV7-9|NA|17
CASASLGRGLGNTEAFF
>TRBJ2-2|TRBV18|NA|17
CASSSPSGLLNTGELFF
>TRBJ1-1|TRBV5-1|NA|15
CASSLGVAMNTEAFF
>TRBJ1-6|TRBV27|NA|14
CASRSTGKESPLHF
>TRBJ2-3|TRBV7-9|NA|16
CASSSWGGVSTDTQYF
>TRBJ2-7|TRBV7-2|NA|14
CASSWEGQLYEQYF
>TRBJ2-3|TRBV10-3|TRBD1|14
CAIQGAPSTDTQYF
>TRBJ1-1|TRBV6-4|NA|13
CASRAREYTEAFF
>TRBJ1-4|TRBV5-4|TRBD1|15
CASRDGTESLEKLFF
>TRBJ1-1|TRBV14|NA|14
CASSQEVEGGVAFF
>TRBJ1-1|TRBV28|TRBD1|13
CASSLWWDRIAFF
>TRBJ1-2|TRBV7-2|TRBD1|15
CASSPRKGAEYGYTF
>TRBJ1-1|TRBV11-3|NA|13
CASSRDRLTEAFF
>TRBJ2-2|TRBV5-1|NA|16
CASSLRGTANTGELFF
>TRBJ2-2|TRBV19|TRBD2|14
CASSQAGDTGELFF
>TRBJ1-1|TRBV7-3|TRBD1|15
CASSLTSAGGTEAFF
>TRBJ2-7|TRBV28|TRBD2|16
CASSFLGTSGRAVQYF
>TRBJ2-3|TRBV5-1|NA|14
CASSSGTSTDTQYF
>TRBJ1-2|TRBV30|TRBD1|15
CACQSQGQGRDGYTF
>TRBJ1-2|TRBV2|NA|13
CASSEGQSYGYTF
>TRBJ2-3|TRBV18|NA|15
CASSQQGTSTDTQYF
>TRBJ2-4|TRBV7-2|TRBD2|14
CASTPRTSPNIQYF
>TRBJ2-3|TRBV19|TRBD1|15
CASSLSQGAIDTQYF
>TRBJ1-1|TRBV4-3|NA|16
CASSQVLIGDHTEAFF
>TRBJ1-5|TRBV6-5|TRBD1|13
CASKTGGHQPQHF
>TRBJ2-7|TRBV30|NA|11
CAGRRADEQYF
>TRBJ1-6|TRBV7-2|NA|15
CASSLDRDHNSPLHF
>TRBJ2-7|TRBV27|TRBD2|13
CASSSPGAGEQYF
>TRBJ1-2|TRBV6-5|NA|13
CASSRDRNYGYTF
>TRBJ2-1|TRBV3-1/TRBV3-2|TRBD2|18
CASSPGLAGGQVDNEQFF
>TRBJ2-3|TRBV7-2|NA|14
CASSFPGNTDTQYF
>TRBJ1-1|TRBV19|NA|17
CASSFAETLLGGTEAFF
>TRBJ1-1|TRBV28|TRBD1|18
CASSFSGTGEVLNTEAFF